This T cell receptor (beta chain) appears in the sequencing data of a study of long-term antiretroviral therapy in people with HIV. Study as a whole: When the earliest samples were collected, ART was typically delayed until CD4 counts fell.

Sequencing used immunoSEQ v3.0 at survey level. Produced via immunoSEQ multiplex PCR; TCRdb's table is partial and in-frame only. Among around 23,000 clones, approximately 81% were seen once, and the ten largest hold 16%. Germline CDR1 and CDR2: MDHEN and SYDVKM. The CDR3 runs to 15 residues. The V segment lost 3 bases and the J segment 4 bases; nucleotides outside the gene matches: 2. The source of this sequence is a woman aged 18-29 years with HIV. The chain links TRBV28 to TRBJ2-1, with 11 bases that match TRBD2. Sequencing was performed on unsorted PBMCs, taken at the start of antiretroviral therapy, before treatment. CDR3 loop: CASSLTSGVYNEQFF. Written as DNA, the CDR3 is TGTGCCAGCAGTTTGACTAGCGGGGTTTACAATGAGCAGTTCTTC.